This T cell receptor (beta chain) comes out of a study of T cells in women clearing cervical HPV infection. Study-level information: Donors had HPV16-related CIN3 or worse; 2 had invasive cancer. With HLA typing for only a few women, HLA confounding remains possible.

The CDR3 sequence is 15 residues long. The V end lost 2 bases, the J end lost 0 bases, and 11 bases lay between the germline ends. The germline V gene has CDR1 SEHNR and CDR2 FQNEAQ (reference sequence). On this clone itself: Its target is not known. The sequenced fragment ends 3 residues before the CDR3 boundary, so the rest is inferred from the germline J gene.

General observations from the study: Cases carried less TRBV6-7 than controls: roughly 0.11% versus 0.16%. Repertoire richness, not evenness, was significantly elevated in CIN3+ cases versus controls.

Sequencing was performed with immunoSEQ multiplex PCR; in TCRdb, only in-frame clones are kept and a portion is missing. Its table records over 30,000 clones. This clonotype was sampled from a woman aged 18 to 75 with a cervical HPV16 infection that either progressed to CIN3+ or cleared (not recorded which). The chain recombines TRBV7-9 with TRBJ2-7; D is possibly TRBD2 (5 bases). The sample comprised blood buffy coat. The CDR3 loop is CASSLLGVNSYEQYF. CDR3 DNA (partial): TGTGCCAGCAGCTTACTCGGGGTGAACTCCTACGAG.